This T cell receptor beta chain emerged from a study of T cell responses to AZD1222 COVID-19 vaccine. Germline loops: CDR1 SEHNR, CDR2 FQNEAQ (reference sequence). This CDR3 region has 16 residues. Trimming at V came to 5 bases and at J to 0 bases, leaving 4 bases not matched to a gene. The method was immunoSEQ multiplex PCR; TCRdb's version includes in-frame clones alone and lacks a portion of them. The sample gives tens of thousands of clones, about 90% of which show up once; 3% to 4.5% is in the top ten. V and J are TRBV7-9 and TRBJ2-1; 10 bases line up with TRBD2. This TCR derives from an adult in good health. The material was peripheral blood, obtained on day 0 of AZD1222 vaccination. CDR3 region: CASSTLAGGSYNEQFF. The CDR3 DNA reads as TGTGCCAGCAGCACTTTAGCGGGGGGCTCCTACAATGAGCAGTTCTTC.